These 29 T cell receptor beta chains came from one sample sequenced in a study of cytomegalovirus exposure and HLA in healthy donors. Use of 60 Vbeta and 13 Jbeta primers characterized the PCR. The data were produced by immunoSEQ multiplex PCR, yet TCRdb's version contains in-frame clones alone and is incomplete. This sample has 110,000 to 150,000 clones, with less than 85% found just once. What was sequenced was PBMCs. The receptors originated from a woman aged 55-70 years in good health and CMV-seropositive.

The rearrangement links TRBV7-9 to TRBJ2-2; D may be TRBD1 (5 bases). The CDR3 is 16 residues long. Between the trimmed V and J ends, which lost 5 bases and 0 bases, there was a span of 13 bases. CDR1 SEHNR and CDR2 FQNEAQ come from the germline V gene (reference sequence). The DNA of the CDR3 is TGTGCCAGCAGCCCTACGACAGCGACGAACACCGGGGAGCTGTTTTTT. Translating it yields CASSPTTATNTGELFF.

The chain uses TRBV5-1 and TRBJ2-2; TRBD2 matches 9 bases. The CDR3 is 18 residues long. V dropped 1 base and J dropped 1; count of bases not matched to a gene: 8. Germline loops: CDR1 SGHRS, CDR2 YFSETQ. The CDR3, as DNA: TGCGCCAGCAGCTTGATAGGAGCGGGAGGATTGAACACCGGGGAGCTGTTTTTT. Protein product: CASSLIGAGGLNTGELFF. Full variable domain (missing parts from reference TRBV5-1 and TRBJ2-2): KAGVTQTPRYLIKTRGQQVTLSCSPISGHRSVSWYQQTPGQGLQFLFEYFSETQRNKGNFPGRFSGRQFSNSRSEMNVSTLELGDSALYLCASSLIGAGGLNTGELFFGEGSRLTVL.

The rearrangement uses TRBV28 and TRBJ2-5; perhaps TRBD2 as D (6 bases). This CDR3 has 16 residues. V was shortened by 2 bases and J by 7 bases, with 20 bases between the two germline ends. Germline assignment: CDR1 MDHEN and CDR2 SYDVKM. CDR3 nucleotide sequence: TGTGCCAGCAGTTTAGGGGGTGGGGGGAGGCGTGGGACCCAGTACTTC. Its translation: CASSLGGGGRRGTQYF.

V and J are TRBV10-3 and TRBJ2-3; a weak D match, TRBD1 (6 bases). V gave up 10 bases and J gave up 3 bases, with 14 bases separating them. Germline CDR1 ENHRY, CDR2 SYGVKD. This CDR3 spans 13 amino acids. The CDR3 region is CATHRVETDTQYF. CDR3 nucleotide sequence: TGTGCCACGCACAGGGTGGAGACAGATACGCAGTATTTT.

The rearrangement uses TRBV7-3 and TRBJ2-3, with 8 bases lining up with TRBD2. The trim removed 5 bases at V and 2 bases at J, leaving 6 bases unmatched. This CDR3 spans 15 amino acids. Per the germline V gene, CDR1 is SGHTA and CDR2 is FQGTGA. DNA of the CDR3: TGTGCCAGCAGCCCGCTAGCGGGTTACACAGATACGCAGTATTTT. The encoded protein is CASSPLAGYTDTQYF.

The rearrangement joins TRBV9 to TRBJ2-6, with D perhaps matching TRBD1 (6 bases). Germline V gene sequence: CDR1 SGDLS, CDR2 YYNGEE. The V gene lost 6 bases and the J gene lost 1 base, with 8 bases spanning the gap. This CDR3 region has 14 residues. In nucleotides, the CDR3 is TGTGCCAGCACCCAGGGGTCTGGGGCCAACGTCCTGACTTTC. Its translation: CASTQGSGANVLTF.

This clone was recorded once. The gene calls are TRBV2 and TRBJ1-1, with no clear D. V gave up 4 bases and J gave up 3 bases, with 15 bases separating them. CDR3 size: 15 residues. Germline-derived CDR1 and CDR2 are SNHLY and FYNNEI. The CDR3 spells CASSGGSLRDTEAFF. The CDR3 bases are TGTGCCAGCAGTGGTGGGTCCTTGAGGGACACTGAAGCTTTCTTT.

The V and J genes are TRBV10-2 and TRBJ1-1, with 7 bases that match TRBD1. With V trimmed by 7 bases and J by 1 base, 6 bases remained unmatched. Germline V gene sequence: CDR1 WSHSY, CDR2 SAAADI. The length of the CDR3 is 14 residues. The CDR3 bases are TGCGCCAGCAAAGTGGCAGGGGGGAACACTGAAGCTTTCTTT. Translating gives CASKVAGGNTEAFF.

DNA for the CDR3: TGTGCCAGCACTGACGGGAGAATCAACGAGCAGTACTTC. Encoded protein: CASTDGRINEQYF. The chain links TRBV2 to TRBJ2-7; D perhaps matches TRBD2 (6 bases). The ends were cut back, 7 bases at V and 5 bases at J, with 15 bases in the middle. Germline CDR1 is SNHLY and CDR2 is FYNNEI. The CDR3 length is 13 residues.

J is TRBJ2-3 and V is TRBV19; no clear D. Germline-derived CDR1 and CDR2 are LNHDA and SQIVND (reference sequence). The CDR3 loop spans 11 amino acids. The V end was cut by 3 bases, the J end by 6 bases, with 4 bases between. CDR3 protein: CASSMSDTQYF. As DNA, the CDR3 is TGTGCCAGTAGTATGAGCGATACGCAGTATTTT.

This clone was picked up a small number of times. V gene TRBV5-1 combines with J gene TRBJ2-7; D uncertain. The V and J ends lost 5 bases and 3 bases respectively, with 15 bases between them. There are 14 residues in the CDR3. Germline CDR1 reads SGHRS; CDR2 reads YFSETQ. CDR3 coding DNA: TGCGCCAGCAGGAGTCATCCAACCCTCTACGAGCAGTACTTC. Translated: CASRSHPTLYEQYF.

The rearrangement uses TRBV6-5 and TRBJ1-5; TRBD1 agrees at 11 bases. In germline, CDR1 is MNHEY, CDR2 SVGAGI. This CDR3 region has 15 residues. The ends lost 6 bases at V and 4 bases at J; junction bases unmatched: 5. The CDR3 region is CASSPRDRGNQPQHF. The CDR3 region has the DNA TGTGCCAGCAGCCCCCGGGACAGGGGGAATCAGCCCCAGCATTTT.

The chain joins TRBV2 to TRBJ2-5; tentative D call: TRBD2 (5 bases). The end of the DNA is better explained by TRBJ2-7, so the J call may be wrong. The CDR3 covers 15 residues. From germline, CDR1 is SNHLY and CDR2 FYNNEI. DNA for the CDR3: TGTGCCAGCAGTTCGGACTTTACCCTCTCCTACGAGCAGTACTTC. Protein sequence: CASSSDFTLSYEQYF.

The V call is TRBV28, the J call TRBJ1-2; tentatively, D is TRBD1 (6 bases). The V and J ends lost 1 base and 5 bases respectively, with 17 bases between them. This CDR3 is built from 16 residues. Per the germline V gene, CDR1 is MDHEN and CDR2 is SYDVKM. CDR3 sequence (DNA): TGTGCCAGCAGTTTATCGGGGCGGGGGCATACTTATGGCTACACCTTC. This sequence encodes CASSLSGRGHTYGYTF.

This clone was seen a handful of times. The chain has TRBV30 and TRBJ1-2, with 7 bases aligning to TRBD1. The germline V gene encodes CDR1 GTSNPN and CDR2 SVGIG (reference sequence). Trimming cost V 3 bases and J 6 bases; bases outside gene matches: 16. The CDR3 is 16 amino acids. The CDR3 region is CAWSQPGQSGNNGYTF. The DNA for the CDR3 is TGTGCCTGGAGCCAACCGGGACAGTCGGGTAATAATGGCTACACCTTC.

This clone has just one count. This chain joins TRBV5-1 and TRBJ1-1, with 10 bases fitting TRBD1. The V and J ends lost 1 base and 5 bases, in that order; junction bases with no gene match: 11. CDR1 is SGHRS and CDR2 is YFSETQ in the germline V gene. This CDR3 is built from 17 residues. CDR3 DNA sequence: TGCGCCAGCAGCTTGTCTGGACAGGGGGGAGTTGGAACTGAAGCTTTCTTT. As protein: CASSLSGQGGVGTEAFF.

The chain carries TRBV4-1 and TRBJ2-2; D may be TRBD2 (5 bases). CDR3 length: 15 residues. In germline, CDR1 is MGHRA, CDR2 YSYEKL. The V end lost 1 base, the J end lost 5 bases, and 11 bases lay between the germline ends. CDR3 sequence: CASSQVVAWTGELFF. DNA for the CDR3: TGCGCCAGCAGCCAAGTAGTAGCGTGGACCGGGGAGCTGTTTTTT.

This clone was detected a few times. This chain's CDR3 is CASSPTAGSHQPQHF. CDR3 nucleotides: TGCGCCAGCAGCCCAACGGCAGGGTCCCATCAGCCCCAGCATTTT. The J gene is TRBJ1-5, the V gene TRBV5-1; D possibly corresponds to TRBD1 (5 bases). The V end was cut by 4 bases, the J end by 5 bases, with 16 bases between. CDR3 length: 15 residues. From germline, CDR1 is SGHRS and CDR2 YFSETQ.

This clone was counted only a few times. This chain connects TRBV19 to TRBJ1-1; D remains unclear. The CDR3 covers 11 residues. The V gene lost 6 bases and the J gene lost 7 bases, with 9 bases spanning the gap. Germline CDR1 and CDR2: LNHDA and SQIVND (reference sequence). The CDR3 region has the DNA TGTGCCAGTAGCCGGTTGGTTGAAGCTTTCTTT. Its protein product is CASSRLVEAFF.

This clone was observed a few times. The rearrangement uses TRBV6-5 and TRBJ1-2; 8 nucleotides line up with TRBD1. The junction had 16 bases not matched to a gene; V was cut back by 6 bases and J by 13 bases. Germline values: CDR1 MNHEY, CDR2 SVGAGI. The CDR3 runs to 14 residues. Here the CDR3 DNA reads TGTGCCAGCAGGCAAGCCGGACAGGGTCTATTGTGCACCTTC. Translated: CASRQAGQGLLCTF.

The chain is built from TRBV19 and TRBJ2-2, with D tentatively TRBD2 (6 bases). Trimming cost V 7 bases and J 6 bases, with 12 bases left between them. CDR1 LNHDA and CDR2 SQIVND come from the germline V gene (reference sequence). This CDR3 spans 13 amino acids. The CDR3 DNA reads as TGTGCCAGTACCGTGGGGGGTCCCGGGGAGCTGTTTTTT. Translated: CASTVGGPGELFF.

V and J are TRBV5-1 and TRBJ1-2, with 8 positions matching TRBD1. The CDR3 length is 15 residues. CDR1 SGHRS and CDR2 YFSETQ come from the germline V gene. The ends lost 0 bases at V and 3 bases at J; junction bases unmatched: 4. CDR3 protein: CASSLARGQDYGYTF. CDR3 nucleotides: TGCGCCAGCAGCTTGGCCAGGGGGCAGGACTATGGCTACACCTTC.

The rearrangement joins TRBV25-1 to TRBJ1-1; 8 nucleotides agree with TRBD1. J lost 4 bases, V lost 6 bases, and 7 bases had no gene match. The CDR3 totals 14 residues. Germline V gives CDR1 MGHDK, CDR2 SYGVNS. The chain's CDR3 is CASRSTGVRTEAFF. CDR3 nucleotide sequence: TGTGCCAGCAGATCGACAGGGGTTCGCACTGAAGCTTTCTTT. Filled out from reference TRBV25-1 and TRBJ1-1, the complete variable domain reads EADIYQTPRYLVIGTGKKITLECSQTMGHDKMYWYQQDPGMELHLIHYSYGVNSTEKGDLSSESTVSRIRTEHFPLTLESARPSHTSQYLCASRSTGVRTEAFFGQGTRLTVV.

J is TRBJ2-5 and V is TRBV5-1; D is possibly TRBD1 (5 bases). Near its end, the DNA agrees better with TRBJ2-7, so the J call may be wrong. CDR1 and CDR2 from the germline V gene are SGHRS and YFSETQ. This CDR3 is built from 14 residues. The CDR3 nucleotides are TGCGCCAGCAGCCCGCGGACATCGTCCTACGAGCAGTACTTC. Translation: CASSPRTSSYEQYF.

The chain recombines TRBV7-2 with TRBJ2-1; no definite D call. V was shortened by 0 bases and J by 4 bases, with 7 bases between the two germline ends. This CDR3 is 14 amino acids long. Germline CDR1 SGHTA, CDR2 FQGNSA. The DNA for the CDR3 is TGTGCCAGCAGCTTAGCGCACCTATACAATGAGCAGTTCTTC. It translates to CASSLAHLYNEQFF.

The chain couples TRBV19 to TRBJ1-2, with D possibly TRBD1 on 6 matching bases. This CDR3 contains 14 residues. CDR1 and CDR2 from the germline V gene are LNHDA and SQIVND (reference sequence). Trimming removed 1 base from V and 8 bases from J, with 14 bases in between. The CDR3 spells CASSIGRAQGGYTF. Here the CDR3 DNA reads TGTGCCAGTAGTATAGGTCGCGCTCAGGGGGGCTACACCTTC. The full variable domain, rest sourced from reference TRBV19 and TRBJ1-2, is DGGITQSPKYLFRKEGQNVTLSCEQNLNHDAMYWYRQDPGQGLRLIYYSQIVNDFQKGDIAEGYSVSREKKESFPLTVTSAQKNPTAFYLCASSIGRAQGGYTFGSGTRLTVV.

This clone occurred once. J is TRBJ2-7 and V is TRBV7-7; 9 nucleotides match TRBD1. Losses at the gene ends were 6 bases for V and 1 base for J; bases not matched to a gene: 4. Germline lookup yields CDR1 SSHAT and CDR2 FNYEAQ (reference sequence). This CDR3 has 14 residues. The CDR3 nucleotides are TGTGCCAGCAGTTCCGGGACAGGGTCCTACGAGCAGTACTTC. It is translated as CASSSGTGSYEQYF.

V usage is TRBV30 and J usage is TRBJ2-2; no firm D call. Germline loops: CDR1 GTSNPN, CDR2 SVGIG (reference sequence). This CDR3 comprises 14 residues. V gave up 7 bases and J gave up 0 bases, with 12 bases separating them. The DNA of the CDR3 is TGTGCCTCAAGAGGATCAGCGAACACCGGGGAGCTGTTTTTT. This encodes CASRGSANTGELFF.

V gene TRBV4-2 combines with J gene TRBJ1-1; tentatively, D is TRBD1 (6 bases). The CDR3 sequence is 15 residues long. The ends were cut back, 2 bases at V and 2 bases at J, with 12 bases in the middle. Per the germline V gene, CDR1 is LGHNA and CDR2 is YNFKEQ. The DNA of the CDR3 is TGTGCCAGCAGCCAACACCGGGACACCAACACTGAAGCTTTCTTT. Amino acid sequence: CASSQHRDTNTEAFF.